The clone carrying this T cell receptor (beta chain) was observed a few times. The antigen remains unidentified. Other DNA variants within this sample encode the same CDR3. The CDR3 spans 16 residues. V lost 7 bases and J lost 3; bases outside the gene matches: 12. The germline V gene encodes CDR1 ENHRY and CDR2 SYGVKD. The data were produced by immunoSEQ multiplex PCR, yet TCRdb's version contains in-frame clones alone and is incomplete. The sample consists of over 45,000 clones, around 80% of them appearing once. This sample is drawn from a study of radiotherapy plus CTLA-4 blockade in lung cancer. Study at large: Among patients, roughly 17% showed objective responses, and 31% had disease control.

Focal radiation and CTLA-4 blockade (ipilimumab) were tested in chemo-refractory metastatic non-small-cell lung cancer patients. Study-wide findings and caveats: Clones derived from tumor TCRs expanded in blood after radiotherapy plus ipilimumab.

V is TRBV10-3 and J is TRBJ1-2; 9 bases line up with TRBD1. Here the sequenced sample was peripheral blood, taken from a patient treated with radiotherapy plus ipilimumab. The sequence was collected from a human donor with non-small cell lung cancer who had a complete response to radiotherapy plus ipilimumab. Here the CDR3 DNA reads TGTGCCATCACCGAATCGGACAGGGGCGTTGACTATGGCTACACCTTC. This translates into CAITESDRGVDYGYTF.